This entry features one T cell receptor (beta chain) sequence. TCRdb keeps only in-frame clones here, not all; method: immunoSEQ multiplex PCR. In the table there are some 2.4 million clones, roughly 93% of which are singletons. This entry belongs to a study of shared clonotypes between healthy human individuals. Germline values: CDR1 MNHEY, CDR2 SMNVEV (reference sequence). Trimming cost V 0 bases and J 3 bases, with 9 bases left between them. CDR3 length equals 14 residues. The source is a man aged 18 to 29 in good health. Some clones in this sample may be carry-over from other donors' samples. V is TRBV27 and J is TRBJ2-7; no clear D gene. Sequenced: naive CD4+ T cells from PBMCs. Stated subset: CD45RA+ positively selected. CDR3 residues: CASSLSNPDYEQYF. The CDR3 DNA is TGTGCCAGCAGTTTATCGAACCCTGACTACGAGCAGTACTTC.